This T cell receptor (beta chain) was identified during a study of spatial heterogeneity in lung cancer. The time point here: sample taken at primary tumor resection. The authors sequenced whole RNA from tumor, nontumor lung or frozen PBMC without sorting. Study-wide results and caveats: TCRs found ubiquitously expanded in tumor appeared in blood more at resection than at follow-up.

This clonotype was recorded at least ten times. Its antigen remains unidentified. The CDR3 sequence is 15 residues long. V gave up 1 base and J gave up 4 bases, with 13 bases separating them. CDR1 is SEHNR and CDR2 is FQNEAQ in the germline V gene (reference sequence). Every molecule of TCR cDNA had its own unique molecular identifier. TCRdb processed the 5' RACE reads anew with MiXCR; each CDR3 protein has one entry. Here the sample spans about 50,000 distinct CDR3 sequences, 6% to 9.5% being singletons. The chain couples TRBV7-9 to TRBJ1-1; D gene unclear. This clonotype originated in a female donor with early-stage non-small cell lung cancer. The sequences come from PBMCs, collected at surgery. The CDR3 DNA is TGTGCCAGCAGCTTAGAGTCGACCGGCGGCACTGAAGCTTTCTTT. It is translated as CASSLESTGGTEAFF.